This T cell receptor (beta chain) was found in a study of molecular identifiers for immune sequencing clone quantification. Study information: RNA from approximately 20,000 or 98,000 naive CD8 cells was split five ways in replicates, with four sequenced. Findings and limits, study-wide: Clones with over 20 RNA copies captured over 97% of effector molecules but under 1% of naive ones. Highly expanded clone sizes could end up underestimated if a barcode were shared by identical TCR molecules.

CDR1 and CDR2 from the germline V gene are SEHNR and FQNEAQ (reference sequence). The ends were cut back, 4 bases at V and 4 bases at J, with 26 bases in the middle. The CDR3 runs to 20 residues. A single record per CDR3 protein comes from TCRdb applying MiXCR to the PCR reads. The sample lists about 640,000 distinct CDR3 sequences, less than 20% occurring once. From around 18,000 to 910,000 sorted cells, naive CD8 libraries were generated with 10%, 30% or 50% RNA. This clonotype was recorded at least ten times. The antigen remains unidentified. J is TRBJ2-6 and V is TRBV7-9, with D perhaps matching TRBD1 or TRBD2 (5 bases each). The receptor was isolated from a human donor in good health. Some libraries in this study had Jurkat cell RNA spiked in. The source material was naive CD8+ T cells from blood, with Jurkat cell RNA spiked in. Sample subset: FACS-sorted CD8+CD4-CCR7+CD45RA+ naive T cells. The chain's CDR3 is CASSSGPGTLRSVGANVLTF. The CDR3 DNA reads TGTGCCAGCAGCTCGGGACCGGGTACTCTTCGCTCTGTGGGGGCCAACGTCCTGACTTTC.